This TCR beta chain derives from a study of T-cell memory formation after mild COVID-19. About the research overall: For the most part, TCR clusters were specific to one donor.

A few counts support this clonotype. In TCRdb, the 5' RACE reads were re-called with MiXCR into one record per CDR3 protein. Of about 150,000 distinct CDR3 sequences listed, 14% were seen once; the top ten hold roughly 14%. This receptor was taken from an adult woman who had mild COVID-19 (a few samples of this study predate the infection). Cell type and time point are not known. The sample comprised PBMCs or a T cell subset sorted from them (not recorded which).

CDR3 amino acids: CASTPSDSQRETQYF. As DNA, the CDR3 is TGTGCCAGCACCCCGTCTGACTCCCAGCGGGAGACCCAGTACTTC. The chain links TRBV27 to TRBJ2-5; maybe TRBD2 (5 bases). CDR1 MNHEY and CDR2 SMNVEV come from the germline V gene (reference sequence). Trimming pared 7 bases from V and 5 bases from J, leaving 20 bases between. The CDR3 covers 15 residues.